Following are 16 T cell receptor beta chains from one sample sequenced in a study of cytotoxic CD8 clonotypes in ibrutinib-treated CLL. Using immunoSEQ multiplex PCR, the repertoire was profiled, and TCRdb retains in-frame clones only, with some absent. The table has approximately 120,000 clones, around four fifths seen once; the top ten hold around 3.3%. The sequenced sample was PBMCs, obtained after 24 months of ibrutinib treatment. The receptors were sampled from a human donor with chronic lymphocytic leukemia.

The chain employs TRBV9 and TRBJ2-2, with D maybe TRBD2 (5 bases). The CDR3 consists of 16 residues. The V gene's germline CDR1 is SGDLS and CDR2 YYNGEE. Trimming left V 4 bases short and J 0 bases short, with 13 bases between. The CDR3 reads CASSSGGRANTGELFF. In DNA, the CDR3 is TGTGCCAGCAGCTCGGGTGGGCGGGCGAACACCGGGGAGCTGTTTTTT.

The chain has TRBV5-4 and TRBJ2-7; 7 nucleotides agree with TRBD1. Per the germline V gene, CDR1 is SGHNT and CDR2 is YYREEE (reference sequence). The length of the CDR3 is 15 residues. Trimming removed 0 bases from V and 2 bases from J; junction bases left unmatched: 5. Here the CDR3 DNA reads TGTGCCAGCAGCTTGGTTCGGCAGGGGGCCTACGAGCAGTACTTC. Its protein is CASSLVRQGAYEQYF.

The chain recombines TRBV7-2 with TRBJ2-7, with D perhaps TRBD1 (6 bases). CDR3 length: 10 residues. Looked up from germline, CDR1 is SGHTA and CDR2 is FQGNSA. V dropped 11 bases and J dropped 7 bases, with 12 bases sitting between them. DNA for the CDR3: TGTGCCCAGGGGTTTGGAGAGCAGTACTTC. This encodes CAQGFGEQYF.

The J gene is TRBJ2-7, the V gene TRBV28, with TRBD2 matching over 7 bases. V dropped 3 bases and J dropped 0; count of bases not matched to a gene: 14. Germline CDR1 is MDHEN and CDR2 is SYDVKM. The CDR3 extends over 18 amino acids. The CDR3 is CASSFPRIGLADSYEQYF. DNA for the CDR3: TGTGCCAGCAGTTTCCCCCGTATAGGGCTAGCGGACTCCTACGAGCAGTACTTC.

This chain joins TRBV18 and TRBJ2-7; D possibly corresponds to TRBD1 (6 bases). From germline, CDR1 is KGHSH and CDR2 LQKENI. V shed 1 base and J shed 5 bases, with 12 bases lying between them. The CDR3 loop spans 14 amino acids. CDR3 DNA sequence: TGTGCCAGCTCACCACGGTCAGGGGCCCACGAGCAGTACTTC. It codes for CASSPRSGAHEQYF.

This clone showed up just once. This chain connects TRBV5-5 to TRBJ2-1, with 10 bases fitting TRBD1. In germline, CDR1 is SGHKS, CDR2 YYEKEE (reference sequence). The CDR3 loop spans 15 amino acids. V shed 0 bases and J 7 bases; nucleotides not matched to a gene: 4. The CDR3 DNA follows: TGTGCCAGCAGCTTGGTGGGACAGGGGACTAATGAGCAGTTCTTC. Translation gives CASSLVGQGTNEQFF.

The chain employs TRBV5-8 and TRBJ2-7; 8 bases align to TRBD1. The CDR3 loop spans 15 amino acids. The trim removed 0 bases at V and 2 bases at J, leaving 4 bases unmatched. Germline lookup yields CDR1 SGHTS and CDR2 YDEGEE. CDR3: CASSLGGQGAYEQYF. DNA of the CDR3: TGTGCCAGCAGCTTGGGTGGACAGGGCGCCTACGAGCAGTACTTC.

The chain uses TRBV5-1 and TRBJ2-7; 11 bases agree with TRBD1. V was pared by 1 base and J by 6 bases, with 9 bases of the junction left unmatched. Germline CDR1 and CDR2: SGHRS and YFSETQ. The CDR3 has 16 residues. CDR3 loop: CASSLWAPGQGGEQYF. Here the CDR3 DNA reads TGCGCCAGCAGCTTGTGGGCACCGGGACAGGGGGGCGAGCAGTACTTC.

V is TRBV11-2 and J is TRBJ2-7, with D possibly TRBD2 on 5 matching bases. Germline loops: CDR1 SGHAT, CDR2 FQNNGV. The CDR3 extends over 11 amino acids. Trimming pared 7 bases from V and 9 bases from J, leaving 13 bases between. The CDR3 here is CASTPTEVQYF. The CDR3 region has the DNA TGTGCCAGCACCCCAACGGAGGTGCAGTACTTC. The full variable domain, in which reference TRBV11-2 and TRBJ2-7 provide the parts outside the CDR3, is EAGVAQSPRYKIIEKRQSVAFWCNPISGHATLYWYQQILGQGPKLLIQFQNNGVVDDSQLPKDRFSAERLKGVDSTLKIQPAKLEDSAVYLCASTPTEVQYFGPGTRLTVT.

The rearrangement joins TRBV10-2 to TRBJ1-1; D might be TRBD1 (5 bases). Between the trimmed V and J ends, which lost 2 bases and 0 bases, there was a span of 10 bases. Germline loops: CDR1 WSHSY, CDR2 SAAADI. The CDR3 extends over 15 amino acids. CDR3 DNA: TGCGCCAGCAGTGAGCCCAGGGTCATGAACACTGAAGCTTTCTTT. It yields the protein CASSEPRVMNTEAFF.

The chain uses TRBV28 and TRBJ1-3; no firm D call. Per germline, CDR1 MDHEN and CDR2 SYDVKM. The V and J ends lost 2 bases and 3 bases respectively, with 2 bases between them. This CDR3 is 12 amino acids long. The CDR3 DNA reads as TGTGCCAGCAGTTTAAATGGAAACACCATATATTTT. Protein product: CASSLNGNTIYF.

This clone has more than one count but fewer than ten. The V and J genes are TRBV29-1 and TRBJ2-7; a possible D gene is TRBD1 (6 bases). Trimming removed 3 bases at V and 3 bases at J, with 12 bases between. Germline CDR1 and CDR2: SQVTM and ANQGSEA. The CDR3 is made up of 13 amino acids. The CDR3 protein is CSVDPGAGYEQYF. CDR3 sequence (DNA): TGCAGCGTTGACCCAGGGGCGGGCTACGAGCAGTACTTC.

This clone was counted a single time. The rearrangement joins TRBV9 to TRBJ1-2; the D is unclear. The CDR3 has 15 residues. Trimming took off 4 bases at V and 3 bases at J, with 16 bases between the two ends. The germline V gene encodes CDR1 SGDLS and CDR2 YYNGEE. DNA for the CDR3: TGTGCCAGCAGCCCCGCCAGCCCCAGCTACTATGGCTACACCTTC. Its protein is CASSPASPSYYGYTF. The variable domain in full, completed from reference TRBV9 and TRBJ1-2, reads DSGVTQTPKHLITATGQRVTLRCSPRSGDLSVYWYQQSLDQGLQFLIQYYNGEERAKGNILERFSAQQFPDLHSELNLSSLELGDSALYFCASSPASPSYYGYTFGSGTRLTVV.

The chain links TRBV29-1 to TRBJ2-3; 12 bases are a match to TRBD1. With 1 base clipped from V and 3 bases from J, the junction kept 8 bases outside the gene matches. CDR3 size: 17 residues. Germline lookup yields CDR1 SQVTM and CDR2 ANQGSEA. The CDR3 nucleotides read TGCAGCGTTGAAGTCTCCGGGACAGGGGGCTGGACAGATACGCAGTATTTT. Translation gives CSVEVSGTGGWTDTQYF.

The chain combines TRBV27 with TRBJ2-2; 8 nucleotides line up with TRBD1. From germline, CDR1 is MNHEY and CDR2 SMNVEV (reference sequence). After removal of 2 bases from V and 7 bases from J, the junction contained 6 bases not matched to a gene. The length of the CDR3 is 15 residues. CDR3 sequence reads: CASSLKPGGGGELFF. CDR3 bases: TGTGCCAGCAGTTTAAAACCAGGGGGCGGCGGGGAGCTGTTTTTT.

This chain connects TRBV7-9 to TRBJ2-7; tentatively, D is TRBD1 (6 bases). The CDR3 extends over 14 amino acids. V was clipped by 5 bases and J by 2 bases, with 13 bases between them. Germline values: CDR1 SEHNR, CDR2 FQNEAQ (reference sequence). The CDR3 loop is CASSEDRVPYEQYF. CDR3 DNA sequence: TGTGCCAGCAGCGAGGACAGAGTACCCTACGAGCAGTACTTC.